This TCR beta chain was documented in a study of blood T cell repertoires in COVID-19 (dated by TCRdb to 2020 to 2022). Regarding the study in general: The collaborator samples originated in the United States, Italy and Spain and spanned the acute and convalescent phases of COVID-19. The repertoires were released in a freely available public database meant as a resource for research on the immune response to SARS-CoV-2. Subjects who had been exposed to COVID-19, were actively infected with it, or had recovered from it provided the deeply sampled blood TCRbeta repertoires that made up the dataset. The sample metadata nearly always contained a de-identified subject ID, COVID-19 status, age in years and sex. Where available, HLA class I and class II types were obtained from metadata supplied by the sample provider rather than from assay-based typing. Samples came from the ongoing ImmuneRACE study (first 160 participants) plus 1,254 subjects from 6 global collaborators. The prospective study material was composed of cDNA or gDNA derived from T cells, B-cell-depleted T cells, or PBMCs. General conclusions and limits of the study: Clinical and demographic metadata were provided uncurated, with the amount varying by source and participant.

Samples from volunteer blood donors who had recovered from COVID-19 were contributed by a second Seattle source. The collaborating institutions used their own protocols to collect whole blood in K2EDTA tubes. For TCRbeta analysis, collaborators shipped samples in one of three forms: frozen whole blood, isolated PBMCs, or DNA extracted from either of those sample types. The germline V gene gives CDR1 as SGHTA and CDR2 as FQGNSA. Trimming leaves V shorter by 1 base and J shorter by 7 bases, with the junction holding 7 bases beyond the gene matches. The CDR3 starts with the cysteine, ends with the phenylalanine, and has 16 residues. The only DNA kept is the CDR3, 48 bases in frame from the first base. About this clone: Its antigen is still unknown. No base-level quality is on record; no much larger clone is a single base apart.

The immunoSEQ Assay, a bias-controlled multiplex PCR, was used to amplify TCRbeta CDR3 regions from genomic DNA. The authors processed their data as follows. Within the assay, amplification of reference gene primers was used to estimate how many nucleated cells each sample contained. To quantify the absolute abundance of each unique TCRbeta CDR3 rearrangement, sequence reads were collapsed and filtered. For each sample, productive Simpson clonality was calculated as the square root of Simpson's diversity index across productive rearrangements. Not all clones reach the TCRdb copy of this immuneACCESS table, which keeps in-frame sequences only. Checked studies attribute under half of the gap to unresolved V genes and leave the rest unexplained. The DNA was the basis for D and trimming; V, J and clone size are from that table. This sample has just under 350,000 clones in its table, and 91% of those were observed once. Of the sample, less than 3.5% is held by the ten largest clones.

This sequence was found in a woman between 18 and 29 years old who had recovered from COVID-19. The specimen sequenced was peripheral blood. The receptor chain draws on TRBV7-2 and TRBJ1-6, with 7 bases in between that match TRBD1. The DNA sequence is TGTGCCAGCAGCTTAGATTCAGGGGGGCTGAATTCACCCCTCCACTTT. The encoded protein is CASSLDSGGLNSPLHF.